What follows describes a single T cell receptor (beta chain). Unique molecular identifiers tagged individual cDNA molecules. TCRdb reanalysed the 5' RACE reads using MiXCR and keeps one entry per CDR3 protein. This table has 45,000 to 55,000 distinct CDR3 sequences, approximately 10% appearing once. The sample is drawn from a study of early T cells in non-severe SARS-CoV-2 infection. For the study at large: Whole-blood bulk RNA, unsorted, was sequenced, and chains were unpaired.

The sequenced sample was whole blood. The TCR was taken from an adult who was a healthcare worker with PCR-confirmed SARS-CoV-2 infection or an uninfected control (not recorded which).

The CDR3 bases are TGTGCCAGCAGCTTGAATTCCCTGTTAGGTACGCAGTATTTT. It translates to CASSLNSLLGTQYF. The chain links TRBV7-9 to TRBJ2-3, with D unresolved. V was clipped by 3 bases and J by 8 bases, with 15 bases between them. CDR1 SEHNR and CDR2 FQNEAQ come from the germline V gene (reference sequence). There are 14 residues in the CDR3.